Listed here are 25 T cell receptor beta chains from one sample, sequenced in a study of blood T cells in healthy people across ages. Primed by a sample-barcoded 5' primer and a J-beta primer mix, a second PCR proceeded for roughly 6 to 12 cycles. TCRdb re-analysed the 5' RACE reads in MiXCR, keeping a single row per CDR3 protein. This table holds roughly 2 million distinct CDR3 sequences, around 48% found once. The material sequenced was blood. Every receptor here comes from a woman aged 40 to 55 in good health.

J is TRBJ1-2 and V is TRBV29-1; 11 bases are a match to TRBD1. CDR3 size: 15 residues. The ends lost 3 bases at V and 4 bases at J; junction bases unmatched: 7. Germline V gene lookup returns CDR1 SQVTM and CDR2 ANQGSEA. The CDR3 protein is CSVDRDRGDIYGYTF. In DNA, the CDR3 is TGCAGCGTTGACCGGGACAGGGGGGATATCTATGGCTACACCTTC.

The chain recombines TRBV4-3 with TRBJ2-1; D is possibly TRBD1 (6 bases). Trimming shortened V by 3 bases and J by 7 bases, and 16 bases separated the two germline ends. Germline values: CDR1 LGHNA, CDR2 YSLEER. This CDR3 spans 15 amino acids. As DNA, the CDR3 is TGCGCCAGCAGCCAGCTAAGTGGACAGTTGAATGAGCAGTTCTTC. It yields the protein CASSQLSGQLNEQFF.

The chain is built from TRBV5-6 and TRBJ2-7, with D perhaps given as TRBD1 or TRBD2 (7 bases each). Germline V CDR1 and CDR2: SGHDT, YYEEEE. The CDR3 spans 18 residues. Trimming stripped 1 base from V and 4 bases from J, with 24 bases between. CDR3 amino acids: CASSLWGGRQGFPYEQYF. In nucleotides, the CDR3 is TGTGCCAGCAGCTTGTGGGGGGGCCGACAGGGTTTCCCGTACGAGCAGTACTTC. The whole variable domain, remainder taken from reference TRBV5-6 and TRBJ2-7, is DAGVTQSPTHLIKTRGQQVTLRCSPKSGHDTVSWYQQALGQGPQFIFQYYEEEERQRGNFPDRFSGHQFPNYSSELNVNALLLGDSALYLCASSLWGGRQGFPYEQYFGPGTRLTVT.

The chain links TRBV7-2 to TRBJ2-3; no reliable D call. The ends were cut back, 9 bases at V and 1 base at J, with 8 bases in the middle. Germline V CDR1 and CDR2: SGHTA, FQGNSA. The CDR3 extends over 12 amino acids. CDR3 amino acids: CASLSGTDTQYF. The CDR3 DNA follows: TGTGCCAGTCTATCGGGCACAGATACGCAGTATTTT.

A few counts support this clonotype. The gene calls are TRBV9 and TRBJ2-3, with 8 bases fitting TRBD2. V was clipped by 5 bases and J by 4 bases; unmatched bases: 12. The length of the CDR3 is 16 residues. Germline CDR1 is SGDLS and CDR2 is YYNGEE. In DNA, the CDR3 is TGTGCCAGCAGAATGGGGACTAGTGGCGGAGCAGATACGCAGTATTTT. It yields the protein CASRMGTSGGADTQYF.

The J gene is TRBJ2-5, the V gene TRBV11-2, with TRBD1 matching over 7 bases. Trimming at V came to 3 bases and at J to 11 bases, leaving 12 bases not matched to a gene. The CDR3 consists of 14 residues. In germline, CDR1 is SGHAT, CDR2 FQNNGV. The CDR3 protein is CASSLPEQGRSQYF. In nucleotides, the CDR3 is TGTGCCAGCAGCTTGCCGGAACAGGGGCGTTCACAGTACTTC.

As regards this clonotype: A read error may account for a junction end that differs from germline. The V and J genes are TRBV4-3 and TRBJ2-5; perhaps D is TRBD1 or TRBD2 (7 bases each). The germline gives CDR1 LGHNA, CDR2 YSLEER. The CDR3 consists of 14 residues. CDR3 protein: CASRQEGGGGTQYF. The CDR3 DNA follows: TGCGCCAGCCGCCAAGAAGGGGGCGGGGGGACCCAGTACTTC.

This clonotype was detected a few times. This chain joins TRBV29-1 and TRBJ2-5, with a possible D match to TRBD2 (6 bases). CDR3 size: 14 residues. Germline assignment: CDR1 SQVTM and CDR2 ANQGSEA. V dropped 7 bases and J dropped 11 bases, with 26 bases sitting between them. CDR3 protein: CSETTRDFHLGQYF. The CDR3 DNA is TGCAGCGAAACAACCCGGGACTTTCACCTCGGGCAGTACTTC. Combining the CDR3 with reference TRBV29-1 and TRBJ2-5 gives the whole variable domain SAVISQKPSRDICQRGTSLTIQCQVDSQVTMMFWYRQQPGQSLTLIATANQGSEATYESGFVIDKFPISRPNLTFSTLTVSNMSPEDSSIYLCSETTRDFHLGQYFGPGTRLLVL.

The chain uses TRBV2 and TRBJ2-1; TRBD2 is a possible D gene (5 bases). V lost 6 bases, J lost 3 bases, and 15 bases lay in between. The CDR3 runs to 15 residues. Germline V gives CDR1 SNHLY, CDR2 FYNNEI. This CDR3 is CASSPAAAGYNEQFF. The DNA for the CDR3 is TGTGCCAGCAGCCCAGCGGCGGCGGGCTACAATGAGCAGTTCTTC.

About this clonotype itself: Relative to the germline gene, one junction end is altered; a read error may explain this. V and J are TRBV3-1 and TRBJ2-5, with D possibly matching TRBD2 (6 bases). Germline values: CDR1 LGHDT, CDR2 YNNKEL (reference sequence). The CDR3 runs to 14 residues. The CDR3 region has the DNA TGTACCAGCAGCCAAGCCCTCCGCAAGGCGGGGCAGTACTTC. This sequence encodes CTSSQALRKAGQYF.

The chain couples TRBV15 to TRBJ1-2, with D hard to call. Per germline, CDR1 LNHNV and CDR2 YYDKDF (reference sequence). V gave up 0 bases and J gave up 4 bases, with 12 bases separating them. This CDR3 is 15 amino acids long. The CDR3 region is CATSREMDPVYGYTF. The DNA of the CDR3 is TGTGCCACCAGCAGAGAGATGGACCCCGTCTATGGCTACACCTTC.

There are a few counts of this clonotype. The genes are TRBV7-2 and TRBJ1-1; no clear D gene. Germline CDR1 SGHTA, CDR2 FQGNSA. The V gene lost 1 base and the J gene lost 1 base, with 7 bases spanning the gap. This CDR3 comprises 14 residues. Written as DNA, the CDR3 is TGTGCCAGCAGCTTAGACGGGTGGAACACTGAAGCTTTCTTT. This codes for CASSLDGWNTEAFF. The complete variable domain, with remaining parts taken from reference TRBV7-2 and TRBJ1-1, reads GAGVSQSPSNKVTEKGKDVELRCDPISGHTALYWYRQSLGQGLEFLIYFQGNSAPDKSGLPSDRFSAERTGGSVSTLTIQRTQQEDSAVYLCASSLDGWNTEAFFGQGTRLTVV.

The chain recombines TRBV18 with TRBJ1-4; a weak D match, TRBD1 (6 bases). Trimming removed 5 bases from V and 3 bases from J, with 13 bases in between. Germline V lookup: CDR1 KGHSH, CDR2 LQKENI. CDR3 length: 15 amino acids. The CDR3 region is CASSSGTIANEKLFF. CDR3 coding DNA: TGTGCCAGCTCATCCGGGACAATCGCTAATGAAAAACTGTTTTTT.

J is TRBJ2-1 and V is TRBV29-1; D tentatively reads TRBD1 or TRBD2 (5 bases each). The germline CDR1 and CDR2 sequences are SQVTM and ANQGSEA. The CDR3 has 12 amino acids. In nucleotides, the CDR3 is TGCAGTTTGAGGGGCTCCTACAATGAGCAGTTCTTC. Translating gives CSLRGSYNEQFF.

There are a few counts of this clonotype. The V gene is TRBV7-8, the J gene TRBJ2-7; D might be TRBD2 (7 bases). V was clipped by 3 bases and J by 6 bases, with 15 bases between them. The CDR3 extends over 14 amino acids. Germline loops: CDR1 SGHVS, CDR2 FQNEAQ. The CDR3 DNA follows: TGTGCCAGCAGCTTTGGCGGGGGCCTGAGCGAGCAGTACTTC. It codes for CASSFGGGLSEQYF.

The chain uses TRBV29-1 and TRBJ2-4, with D tentatively TRBD1 or TRBD2 (6 bases each). The last part of the DNA fits TRBJ2-5 better; the J call may be wrong. The CDR3 covers 15 residues. The V gene's germline CDR1 is SQVTM and CDR2 ANQGSEA. The CDR3 spells CSVVGTGRGGETQYF. The CDR3 bases are TGCAGCGTTGTAGGCACAGGGCGGGGAGGAGAGACCCAGTACTTC.

The rearrangement uses TRBV20-1 and TRBJ2-5, with 8 bases identical to TRBD1. Germline V gene lookup returns CDR1 DFQATT and CDR2 SNEGSKA (reference sequence). V dropped 3 bases and J dropped 11; count of bases not matched to a gene: 14. There are 14 residues in the CDR3. The CDR3 loop reads CSASLTGVFNEQYF. The CDR3 DNA follows: TGCAGTGCTAGCTTGACAGGGGTTTTCAATGAGCAGTACTTC.

V is TRBV7-9 and J is TRBJ2-5; 10 positions agree with TRBD2. This CDR3 has 14 amino acids. Germline V CDR1 and CDR2: SEHNR, FQNEAQ (reference sequence). Trimming cost V 7 bases and J 5 bases; bases outside gene matches: 7. The CDR3 is CASTQRGGRETQYF. In DNA form, the CDR3 reads TGTGCCAGCACCCAGCGGGGGGGCCGGGAGACCCAGTACTTC.

This clonotype was seen a single time. The J gene is TRBJ2-3, the V gene TRBV4-2; maybe TRBD1 (5 bases). Trimming removed 3 bases at V and 6 bases at J, with 10 bases between. Germline CDR1 is LGHNA and CDR2 is YNFKEQ. The CDR3 has 13 residues. The CDR3 DNA reads TGTGCCAGCAGCCACCCAGGGTTGGATACGCAGTATTTT. This translates into CASSHPGLDTQYF.

The chain is built from TRBV29-1 and TRBJ2-1; D is possibly TRBD1 or TRBD2 (5 bases each). This CDR3 is 16 amino acids long. In germline, CDR1 is SQVTM, CDR2 ANQGSEA. V was clipped by 7 bases and J by 6 bases, with 25 bases between them. The CDR3 DNA sequence: TGCAGCGCCATACTGGGGGAATGGTCCTCTCTCAATGAGCAGTTCTTC. Its translation is CSAILGEWSSLNEQFF.

This clonotype was picked up a small number of times. The rearrangement uses TRBV6-2 or TRBV6-3 and TRBJ2-1; 12 nucleotides match TRBD2. The CDR3 covers 15 residues. Germline values: CDR1 MNHEY, CDR2 SVGEGT. V lost 7 bases and J lost 4; bases outside the gene matches: 5. The DNA for the CDR3 is TGTGCCAGCATCCGAACTAGCGGGGGGTACAATGAGCAGTTCTTC. The encoded protein is CASIRTSGGYNEQFF.

The chain uses TRBV28 and TRBJ1-4; no firm D call. Per germline, CDR1 MDHEN and CDR2 SYDVKM. The CDR3 consists of 15 residues. The ends were cut back, 6 bases at V and 0 bases at J, with 11 bases in the middle. In nucleotides, the CDR3 is TGTGCCAGCAGCAAGCGACGGCCAACTAATGAAAAACTGTTTTTT. Amino acid sequence: CASSKRRPTNEKLFF.

This clonotype occurred a few times. The chain has TRBV6-5 and TRBJ2-6; D is undetermined. This CDR3 contains 17 residues. V shed 2 bases and J shed 0 bases, with 11 bases lying between them. The germline gives CDR1 MNHEY, CDR2 SVGAGI. The CDR3 loop reads CASSYGVTNSGANVLTF. The CDR3 DNA reads TGTGCCAGCAGTTACGGCGTCACCAACTCTGGGGCCAACGTCCTGACTTTC.

The V call is TRBV4-2, the J call TRBJ2-3; D may be TRBD2 (7 bases). The CDR3 covers 19 residues. Looked up from germline, CDR1 is LGHNA and CDR2 is YNFKEQ. Deletions cut 1 base from V and 6 bases from J, with 26 bases between. CDR3 residues: CASSQVGGRSSQGWDTQYF. The CDR3 DNA follows: TGTGCCAGCAGCCAAGTCGGGGGGCGTTCGTCTCAGGGCTGGGATACGCAGTATTTT.

This clonotype was recorded once. V usage is TRBV20-1 and J usage is TRBJ1-2; 10 bases line up with TRBD1. CDR1 is DFQATT, CDR2 SNEGSKA, per germline (reference sequence). Unmatched junction bases numbered 9, after V lost 6 bases and J lost 5 bases. This CDR3 contains 14 residues. The CDR3 nucleotides read TGCAGTGCCCCCAGCCCGGACAGGGGGTATGGCTACACCTTC. Its translation: CSAPSPDRGYGYTF.